The 3 T cell receptor beta chains listed next were all sequenced from one sample in a study of blood T cell repertoires in COVID-19 (dated by TCRdb to the early 2020s). Preparation of the library involved the immunoSEQ multiplex PCR assay. As stored in TCRdb, this immuneACCESS dataset retains in-frame rearrangements with V and J assigned. A fraction of the clones does not appear; measured against another copy, unresolved V genes explain less than half of the discrepancy, and the remainder lacks a known reason. The sample includes 200,000 to 250,000 clones, with approximately 80% observed a single time. The ten largest clones capture more than 8.5% of the sample. The sequenced material came from PBMCs or T cells enriched from blood (not recorded which). These receptors were obtained from a woman aged 50 to 65 with acute COVID-19.

DNA of the CDR3: TGTGCCAGCAGGGCAGGGGGTTCGGGTGTTGGGCAGTATTTT. Protein product: CASRAGGSGVGQYF. V usage is TRBV6-5 and J usage is TRBJ2-3, with 7 bases matching TRBD1. Germline-derived CDR1 and CDR2 are MNHEY and SVGAGI. CDR3 length: 14 residues. Germline trimming cut 6 bases from V and 11 bases from J; bases unmatched to any gene: 14.

The chain is built from TRBV5-6 and TRBJ2-5, with 8 bases matching TRBD1. Trimming removed 4 bases from V and 2 bases from J; junction bases left unmatched: 10. This CDR3 region has 16 residues. CDR1 and CDR2 from the germline V gene are SGHDT and YYEEEE. The CDR3 region has the DNA TGTGCCAGCAGCCTGTGGACAGGGCACCCTCAAGAGACCCAGTACTTC. This sequence encodes CASSLWTGHPQETQYF.

This clone appeared a single time. The chain employs TRBV19 and TRBJ1-1; 9 positions agree with TRBD1. The CDR3 has 20 residues. Trimming cost V 3 bases and J 2 bases; bases outside gene matches: 19. Per the germline V gene, CDR1 is LNHDA and CDR2 is SQIVND (reference sequence). CDR3 DNA: TGTGCCAGTAGTATTCGGGACAGGGAGATAGTGTACGGGTTTAACACTGAAGCTTTCTTT. Protein sequence: CASSIRDREIVYGFNTEAFF.